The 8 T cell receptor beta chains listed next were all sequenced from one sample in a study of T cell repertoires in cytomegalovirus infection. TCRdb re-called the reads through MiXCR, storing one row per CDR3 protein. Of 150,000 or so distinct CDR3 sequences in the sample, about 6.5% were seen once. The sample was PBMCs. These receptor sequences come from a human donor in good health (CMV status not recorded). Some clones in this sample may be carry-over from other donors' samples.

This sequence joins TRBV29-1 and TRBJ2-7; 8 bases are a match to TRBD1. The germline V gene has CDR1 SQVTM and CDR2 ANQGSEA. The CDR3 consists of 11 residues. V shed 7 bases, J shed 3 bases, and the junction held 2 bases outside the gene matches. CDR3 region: CSAGQDYEQYF. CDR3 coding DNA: TGCAGCGCGGGACAGGACTACGAGCAGTACTTC.

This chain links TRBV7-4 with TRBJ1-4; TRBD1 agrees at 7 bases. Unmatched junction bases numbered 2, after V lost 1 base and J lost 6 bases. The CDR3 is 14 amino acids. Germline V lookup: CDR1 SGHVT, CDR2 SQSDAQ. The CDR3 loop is CASSLGQGDEKLFF. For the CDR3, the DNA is TGTGCCAGCAGCTTAGGACAGGGAGATGAAAAACTGTTTTTT.

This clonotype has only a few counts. CDR3 residues: CASSFRLLGRSNTGELFF. The DNA for the CDR3 is TGTGCCAGCAGTTTTCGGTTGCTTGGGCGGAGCAACACCGGGGAGCTGTTTTTT. This chain connects TRBV28 to TRBJ2-2, with D unresolved. CDR3 length: 18 residues. Per the germline V gene, CDR1 is MDHEN and CDR2 is SYDVKM. The V end was cut by 3 bases, the J end by 2 bases, with 19 bases between.

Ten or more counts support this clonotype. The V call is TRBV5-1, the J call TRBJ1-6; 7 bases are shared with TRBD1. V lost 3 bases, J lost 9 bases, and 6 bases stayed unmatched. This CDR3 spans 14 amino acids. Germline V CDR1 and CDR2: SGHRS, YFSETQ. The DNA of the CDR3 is TGCGCCAGCAGCTCTTCGACAGGGTCTTCACCCCTCCACTTT. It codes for CASSSSTGSSPLHF.

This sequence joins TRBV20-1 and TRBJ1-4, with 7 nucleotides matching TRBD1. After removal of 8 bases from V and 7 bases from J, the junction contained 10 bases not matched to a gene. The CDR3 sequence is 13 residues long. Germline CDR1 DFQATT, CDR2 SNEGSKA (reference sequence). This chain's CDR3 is CSTRPTGIEKLFF. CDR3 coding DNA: TGCAGTACCCGACCGACAGGGATTGAAAAACTGTTTTTT.

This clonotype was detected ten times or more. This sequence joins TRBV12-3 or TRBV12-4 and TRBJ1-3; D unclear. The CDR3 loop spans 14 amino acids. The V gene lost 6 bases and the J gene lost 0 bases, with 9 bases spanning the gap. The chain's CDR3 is CASRPGISGNTIYF. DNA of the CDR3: TGTGCCAGCAGACCGGGGATCTCTGGAAACACCATATATTTT.

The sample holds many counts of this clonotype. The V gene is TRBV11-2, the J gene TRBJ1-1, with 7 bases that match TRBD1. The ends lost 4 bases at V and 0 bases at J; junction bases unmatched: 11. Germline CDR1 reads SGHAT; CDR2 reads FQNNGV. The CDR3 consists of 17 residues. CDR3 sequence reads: CASSSISSTGLNTEAFF. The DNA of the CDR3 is TGTGCCAGCAGCTCCATTAGTTCGACAGGGTTGAACACTGAAGCTTTCTTT. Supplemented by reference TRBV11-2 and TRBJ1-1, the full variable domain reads EAGVAQSPRYKIIEKRQSVAFWCNPISGHATLYWYQQILGQGPKLLIQFQNNGVVDDSQLPKDRFSAERLKGVDSTLKIQPAKLEDSAVYLCASSSISSTGLNTEAFFGQGTRLTVV.

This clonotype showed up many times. The CDR3 is CASSLTGGGGNTDTQYF. CDR3 DNA: TGTGCCAGCAGTTTGACTGGCGGGGGAGGGAACACAGATACGCAGTATTTT. The chain couples TRBV28 to TRBJ2-3; TRBD2 matches at 7 bases. Unmatched junction bases numbered 11, after V lost 3 bases and J lost 2 bases. CDR1 is MDHEN, CDR2 SYDVKM, per germline. This CDR3 has 17 amino acids.